This TCR beta chain was profiled in a study of response to subunit inactivated influenza vaccine. General study results and limits: It was the authors' suggestion that each seasonal influenza vaccination recruits few new T cells.

V dropped 6 bases and J dropped 1; count of bases not matched to a gene: 9. From germline, CDR1 is DFQATT and CDR2 SNEGSKA (reference sequence). The CDR3 is 14 amino acids. TCRdb reprocessed the RT-PCR reads with MiXCR, giving one entry per CDR3 protein. The table lists under 950,000 distinct CDR3 sequences, over 20% of them singletons, with around 9.6% in the top ten. With regard to this clonotype: Its antigen is not known.

The gene calls are TRBV20-1 and TRBJ2-7; 7 positions match TRBD2. The receptor comes from a man aged 50-60 years who received an inactivated influenza vaccine. Material: PBMCs from blood, obtained 5 to 6 days after vaccination. CDR3 sequence (DNA): TGCAGTGCGACCGGTCTAGCGGAGTCCTACGAGCAGTACTTC. Amino acids: CSATGLAESYEQYF.